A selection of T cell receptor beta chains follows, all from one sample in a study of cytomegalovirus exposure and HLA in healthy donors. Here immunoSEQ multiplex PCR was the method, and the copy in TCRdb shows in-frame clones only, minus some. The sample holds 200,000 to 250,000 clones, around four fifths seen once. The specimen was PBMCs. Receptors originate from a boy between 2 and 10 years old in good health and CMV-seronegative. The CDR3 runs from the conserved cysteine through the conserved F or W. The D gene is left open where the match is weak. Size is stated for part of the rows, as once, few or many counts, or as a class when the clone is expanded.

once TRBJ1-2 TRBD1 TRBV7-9 CASSPTGGGYGYTF TGTGCCAGCAGCCCGACAGGGGGCGGCTATGGCTACACCTTC
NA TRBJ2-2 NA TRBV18 CASSPRGRGGNTGELFF TGTGCCAGCTCACCCCGTGGAAGGGGCGGGAACACCGGGGAGCTGTTTTTT
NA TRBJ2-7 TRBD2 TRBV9 CASSVGLRTSGTRVYEQYF TGTGCCAGCAGCGTGGGCCTCAGGACTAGCGGGACGCGGGTGTACGAGCAGTACTTC
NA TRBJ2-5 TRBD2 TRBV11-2 CASSGVGREGETQYF TGTGCCAGCAGCGGCGTCGGCAGGGAGGGAGAGACCCAGTACTTC
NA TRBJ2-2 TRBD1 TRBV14 CASSSHGDRYTGELFF TGTGCCAGCAGCAGTCATGGGGACAGGTACACCGGGGAGCTGTTTTTT
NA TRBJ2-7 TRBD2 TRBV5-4 CASSYGLAGGGEQYF TGTGCCAGCAGCTATGGACTAGCGGGAGGAGGCGAGCAGTACTTC
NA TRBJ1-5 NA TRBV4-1 CASSPTRSNQPQHF TGCGCCAGCAGCCCTACTCGGTCCAATCAGCCCCAGCATTTT
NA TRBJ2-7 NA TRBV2 CASNALGEQYF TGTGCCAGCAACGCGCTTGGCGAGCAGTACTTC
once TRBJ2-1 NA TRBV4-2 CASSQVESSYNEQFF TGTGCCAGCAGCCAAGTAGAAAGCTCCTACAATGAGCAGTTCTTC
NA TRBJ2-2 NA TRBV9 CASSSSGYTGELFF TGTGCCAGCAGCTCATCAGGGTACACCGGGGAGCTGTTTTTT
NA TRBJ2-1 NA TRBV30 CAWSDITSYNEQFF TGTGCCTGGAGTGACATTACCTCCTACAATGAGCAGTTCTTC
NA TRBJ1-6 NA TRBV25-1 CASSGARESPLHF TGTGCCAGCAGTGGGGCACGTGAATCACCCCTCCACTTT
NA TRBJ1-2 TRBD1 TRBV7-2 CASSLSGTGVGYTF TGTGCCAGCAGCTTGTCCGGGACAGGGGTTGGCTACACCTTC
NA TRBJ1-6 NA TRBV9 CASRRGGVDSPLHF TGTGCCAGCAGACGGGGAGGGGTTGATTCACCCCTCCACTTT
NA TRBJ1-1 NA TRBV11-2 CASSLFVGGASAFF TGTGCCAGCAGCTTATTCGTTGGGGGGGCGAGTGCTTTCTTT
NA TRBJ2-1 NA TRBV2 CASSDPKRGYNEQFF TGTGCCAGCAGTGATCCTAAACGGGGCTACAATGAGCAGTTCTTC
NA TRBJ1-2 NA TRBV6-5 CASSPLEGAGYGYTF TGTGCCAGCAGCCCCCTCGAGGGCGCGGGCTATGGCTACACCTTC
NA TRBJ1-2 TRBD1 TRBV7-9 CSSSLPGQGGFNYGYTF TGTTCCAGCAGCTTACCGGGACAGGGGGGATTTAACTATGGCTACACCTTC
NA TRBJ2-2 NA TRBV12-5 CASGLESGSLEGELFF TGTGCTAGTGGTTTGGAATCCGGGAGCTTAGAGGGGGAGCTGTTTTTT
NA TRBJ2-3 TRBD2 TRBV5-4 CASNLAGVDTQYF TGTGCCAGCAATCTAGCGGGAGTGGATACGCAGTATTTT
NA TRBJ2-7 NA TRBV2 CASRGDIYEQYF TGTGCCAGCAGGGGGGACATCTACGAGCAGTACTTC
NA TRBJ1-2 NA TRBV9 CASSEAGGAGALWDYGYTF TGTGCCAGCAGCGAAGCCGGGGGGGCAGGTGCTTTGTGGGACTATGGCTACACCTTC
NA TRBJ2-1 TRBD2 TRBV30 CAWSSGSGDEQFF TGTGCCTGGAGTAGCGGGAGTGGAGATGAGCAGTTCTTC
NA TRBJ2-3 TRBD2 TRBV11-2 CASSLAGLAGEDTDTQYF TGTGCCAGCAGCTTAGCGGGACTAGCGGGGGAGGACACAGATACGCAGTATTTT
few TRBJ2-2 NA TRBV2 CASSEAGSTGELFF TGTGCCAGCAGTGAAGCTGGGAGCACCGGGGAGCTGTTTTTT
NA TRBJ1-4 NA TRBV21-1 CASSKAPRLFF TGTGCCAGCAGCAAAGCGCCCCGGCTGTTTTTT
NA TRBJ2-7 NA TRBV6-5 CASSRPSRGTYEQYF TGTGCCAGCAGCAGACCCTCTAGGGGAACCTACGAGCAGTACTTC
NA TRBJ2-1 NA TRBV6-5 CASTYSRAGNEQFF TGTGCCAGCACTTACTCCCGGGCGGGCAATGAGCAGTTCTTC
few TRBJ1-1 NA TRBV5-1 CASSSGLDTEAFF TGCGCCAGCAGCTCCGGACTGGACACTGAAGCTTTCTTT
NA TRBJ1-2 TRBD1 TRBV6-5 CASRRQGAYGYTF TGTGCCAGCAGGAGACAGGGTGCCTATGGCTACACCTTC
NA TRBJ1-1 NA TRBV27 CASSLSGGTEAFF TGTGCCAGCAGTTTATCGGGGGGGACTGAAGCTTTCTTT
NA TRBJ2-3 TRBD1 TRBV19 CASSIRSGTGGTDTQYF TGTGCCAGTAGTATTAGGTCAGGGACAGGGGGTACAGATACGCAGTATTTT